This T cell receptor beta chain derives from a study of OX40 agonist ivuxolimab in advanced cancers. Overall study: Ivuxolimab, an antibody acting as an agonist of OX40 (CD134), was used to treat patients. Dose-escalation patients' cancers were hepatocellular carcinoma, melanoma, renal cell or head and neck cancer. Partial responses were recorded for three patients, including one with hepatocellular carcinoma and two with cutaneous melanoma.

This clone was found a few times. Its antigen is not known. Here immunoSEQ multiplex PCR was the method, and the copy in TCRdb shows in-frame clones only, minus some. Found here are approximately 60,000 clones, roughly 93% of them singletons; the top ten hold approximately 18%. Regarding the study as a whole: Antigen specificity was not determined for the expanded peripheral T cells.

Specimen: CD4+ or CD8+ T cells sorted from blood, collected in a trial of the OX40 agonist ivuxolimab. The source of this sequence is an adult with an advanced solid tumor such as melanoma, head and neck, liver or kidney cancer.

The CDR3 bases are TGTGCCAGCAGCTGGGTAAACACTGAAGCTTTCTTT. Amino acids: CASSWVNTEAFF. J is TRBJ1-1 and V is TRBV14, with unresolved D. There are 12 residues in the CDR3. The germline gives CDR1 SGHDN, CDR2 FVKESK. Trimming cost V 5 bases and J 2 bases, with 6 bases left between them.